This record concerns one TCR beta chain sequence. Its antigen remains unidentified. This entry belongs to a study of T cell responses to AZD1222 COVID-19 vaccine. Overall study results and limits: At baseline, seropositivity was found in only a handful of AZD1222 recipients.

Trimming removed 3 bases at V and 7 bases at J, with 6 bases between. CDR1 is SEHNR and CDR2 is FQNEAQ in the germline V gene (reference sequence). The length of the CDR3 is 11 residues. Sequencing used immunoSEQ multiplex PCR; TCRdb keeps in-frame clones, though not all of them. The table has approximately 140,000 clones, about 87% seen once. This material consisted of peripheral blood, taken on day 0 of AZD1222 vaccination. The chain has TRBV7-9 and TRBJ2-5; D is undetermined. The TCR sequence derives from an adult in good health. The DNA of the CDR3 is TGTGCCAGCAGCTTTGGTGGGACCCAGTACTTC. Its translation: CASSFGGTQYF. Based on the CDR3 plus reference TRBV7-9 and TRBJ2-5, the full variable domain is DTGVSQNPRHKITKRGQNVTFRCDPISEHNRLYWYRQTLGQGPEFLTYFQNEAQLEKSRLLSDRFSAERPKGSFSTLEIQRTEQGDSAMYLCASSFGGTQYFGPGTRLLVL.